This T cell receptor (beta chain) is drawn from a study of OX40 agonist ivuxolimab in advanced cancers. Findings and limits, study-wide: On average, a greater number of expanded clones characterised CD8+ T cells relative to CD4+.

The length of the CDR3 is 16 residues. The J segment lost 0 bases and the V segment lost 4 bases, leaving 7 bases of the junction unmatched. The germline gives CDR1 SGHRS, CDR2 YFSETQ. As concerns this clone: What it binds is not known.

Profiling relied on immunoSEQ multiplex PCR, and the TCRdb table lists in-frame clones only, not all of them. The profile covers approximately 56,000 clones, with 81% appearing a single time and approximately 0.69% taken by the ten largest. J is TRBJ2-5 and V is TRBV5-1; 9 nucleotides line up with TRBD1. The receptor comes from an adult with an advanced solid tumor such as melanoma, head and neck, liver or kidney cancer. The sequencing here drew on CD4+ or CD8+ T cells sorted from blood, taken in a trial of the OX40 agonist ivuxolimab. The DNA of the CDR3 is TGCGCCAGCAGCCAAGTTCGGACAGGGGACCAAGAGACCCAGTACTTC. Translating gives CASSQVRTGDQETQYF.